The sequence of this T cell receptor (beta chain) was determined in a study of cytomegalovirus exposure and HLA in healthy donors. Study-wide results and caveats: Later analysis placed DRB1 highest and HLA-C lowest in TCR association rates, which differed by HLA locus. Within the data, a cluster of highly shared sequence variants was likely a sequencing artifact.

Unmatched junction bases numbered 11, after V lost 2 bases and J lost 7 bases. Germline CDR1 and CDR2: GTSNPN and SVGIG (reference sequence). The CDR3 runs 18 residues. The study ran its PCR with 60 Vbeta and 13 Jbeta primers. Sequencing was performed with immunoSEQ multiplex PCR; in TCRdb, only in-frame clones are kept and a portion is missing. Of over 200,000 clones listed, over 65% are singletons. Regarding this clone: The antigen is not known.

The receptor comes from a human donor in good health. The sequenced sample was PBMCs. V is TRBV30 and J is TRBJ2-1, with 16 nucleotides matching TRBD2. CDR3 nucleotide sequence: TGTGCCTGGAGTCCCGGGACTAGCGGGAGGGCCCGGTTGAATGAGCAGTTCTTC. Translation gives CAWSPGTSGRARLNEQFF.